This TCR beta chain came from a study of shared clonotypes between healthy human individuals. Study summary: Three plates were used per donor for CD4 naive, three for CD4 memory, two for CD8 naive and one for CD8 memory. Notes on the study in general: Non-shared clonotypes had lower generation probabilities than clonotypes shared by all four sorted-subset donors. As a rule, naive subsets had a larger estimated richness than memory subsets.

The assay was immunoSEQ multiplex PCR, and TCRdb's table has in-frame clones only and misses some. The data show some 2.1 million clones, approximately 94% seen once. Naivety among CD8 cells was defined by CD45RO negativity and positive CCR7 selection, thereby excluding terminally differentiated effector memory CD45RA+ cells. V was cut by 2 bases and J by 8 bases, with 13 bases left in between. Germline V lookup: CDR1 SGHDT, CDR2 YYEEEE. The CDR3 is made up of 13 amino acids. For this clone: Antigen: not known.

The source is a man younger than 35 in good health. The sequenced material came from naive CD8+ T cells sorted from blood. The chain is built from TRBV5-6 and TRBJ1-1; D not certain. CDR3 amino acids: CASSFGTSLEAFF. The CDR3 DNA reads TGTGCCAGCAGCTTTGGCACCTCACTCGAAGCTTTCTTT.